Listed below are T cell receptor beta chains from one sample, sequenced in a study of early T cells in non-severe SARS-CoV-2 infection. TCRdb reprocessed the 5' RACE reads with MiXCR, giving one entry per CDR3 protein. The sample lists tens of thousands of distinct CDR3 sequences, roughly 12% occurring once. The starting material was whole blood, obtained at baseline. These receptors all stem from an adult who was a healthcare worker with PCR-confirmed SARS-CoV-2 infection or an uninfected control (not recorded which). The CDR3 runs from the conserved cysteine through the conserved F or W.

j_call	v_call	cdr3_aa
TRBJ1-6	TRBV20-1	CSAQVGNSPLHF
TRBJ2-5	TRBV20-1	CSARDPDGPQETQYF
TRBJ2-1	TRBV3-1	CASSHAGTSVEQFF
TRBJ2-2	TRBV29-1	CSVLKGLLPDTGELFF
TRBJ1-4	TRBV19	CASSIDRPGSEKLFF
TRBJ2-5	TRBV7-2	CASSMNRGSETQYF
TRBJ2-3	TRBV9	CASSTRSSGDIPSTDTQYF
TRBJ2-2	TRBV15	CATSNGGAATGELFF
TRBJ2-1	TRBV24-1	CATSDRWEQFF
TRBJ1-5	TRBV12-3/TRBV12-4	CASSLRTGLSNQPQHF
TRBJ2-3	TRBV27	CASSLAGGTDTQYF
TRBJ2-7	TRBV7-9	CASRSTGPEQYF
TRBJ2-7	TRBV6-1	CASSGERAYEQYF
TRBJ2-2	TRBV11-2	CASSLLPVTGELFF
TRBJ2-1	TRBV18	CASSPTASGRSNEQFF